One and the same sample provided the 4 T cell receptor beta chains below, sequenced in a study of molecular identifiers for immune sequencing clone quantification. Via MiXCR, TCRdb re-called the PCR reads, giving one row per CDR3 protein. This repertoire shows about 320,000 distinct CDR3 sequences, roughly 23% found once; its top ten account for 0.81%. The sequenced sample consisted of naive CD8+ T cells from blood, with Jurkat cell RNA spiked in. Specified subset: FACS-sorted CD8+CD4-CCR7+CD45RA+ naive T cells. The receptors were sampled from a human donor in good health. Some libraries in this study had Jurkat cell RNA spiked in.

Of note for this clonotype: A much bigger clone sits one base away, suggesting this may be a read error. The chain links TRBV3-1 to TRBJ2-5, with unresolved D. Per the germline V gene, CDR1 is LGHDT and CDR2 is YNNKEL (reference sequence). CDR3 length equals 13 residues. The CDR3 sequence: CASESTGQETRYF. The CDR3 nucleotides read TGTGCCAGCGAGAGTACGGGTCAAGAGACCCGGTACTTC.

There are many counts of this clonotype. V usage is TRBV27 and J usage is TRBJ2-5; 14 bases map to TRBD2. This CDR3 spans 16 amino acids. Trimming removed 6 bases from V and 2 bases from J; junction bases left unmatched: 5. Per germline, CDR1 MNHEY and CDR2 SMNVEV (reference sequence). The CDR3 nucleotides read TGTGCCAGCAGCTCGGGACTAGCGGGGGCACAAGAGACCCAGTACTTC. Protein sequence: CASSSGLAGAQETQYF.

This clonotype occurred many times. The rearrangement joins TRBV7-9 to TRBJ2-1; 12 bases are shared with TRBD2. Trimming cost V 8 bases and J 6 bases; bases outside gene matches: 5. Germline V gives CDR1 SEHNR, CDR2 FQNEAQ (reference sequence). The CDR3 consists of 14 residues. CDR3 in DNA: TGTGCCAGCTCAGGACTAGCGGGGAGCAATGAGCAGTTCTTC. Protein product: CASSGLAGSNEQFF.

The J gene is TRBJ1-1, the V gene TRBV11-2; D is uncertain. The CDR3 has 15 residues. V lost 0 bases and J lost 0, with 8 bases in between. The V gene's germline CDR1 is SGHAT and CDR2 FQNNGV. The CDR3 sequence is CASSLDVGMNTEAFF. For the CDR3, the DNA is TGTGCCAGCAGCTTAGATGTGGGGATGAACACTGAAGCTTTCTTT.